This T cell receptor (beta chain) was identified in a study of T cell clonotyping in hematopoietic cell transplantation. General study points: Broader posttransplant TCR repertoire diversity was predicted by graft donor and pretransplant recipient Inverse Simpson Index values. Without cell sorting, CD4 versus CD8 contributions remain unresolved. Few recipient clonotypes overlapped donors; over 95% were de novo at given depth. Pathologically expanded recipient clonotypes increased progressively from day 30 to day 180 as diversity fell.

This clone has just one count. Its specificity is not known. Libraries were prepared by immunoSEQ multiplex PCR; TCRdb keeps only in-frame clonotypes and omits some of them. The sample gives more than 10,000 clones, just under 95% of which show up once; approximately 7.8% is in the top ten. The CDR3 covers 15 residues. Trimming left V 7 bases short and J 4 bases short, with 17 bases between. Germline values: CDR1 MNHEY, CDR2 SMNVEV (reference sequence). The receptor was isolated from a female patient aged 45-65 years who had an allogeneic stem cell transplant from an unrelated donor, so the T cells may come from the graft donor. Some clones in this sample may be carry-over from other donors' samples. The sample here was PBMCs, taken 100 days after allogeneic stem cell transplant. The chain joins TRBV27 to TRBJ2-1; D remains ambiguous. The CDR3 coding sequence is TGTGCCAGCACTTCCATTGACAATCAATACAATGAGCAGTTCTTC. Its translation is CASTSIDNQYNEQFF.